Shown below are 18 T cell receptor beta chains from a single sample sequenced in a study of cytomegalovirus exposure and HLA in healthy donors. This PCR relied on a set of 60 Vbeta primers and 13 Jbeta primers. The data were produced by immunoSEQ multiplex PCR, yet TCRdb's version contains in-frame clones alone and is incomplete. The sample has over 150,000 clones, 85% seen once; the top ten hold 1%. The sample consisted of PBMCs. The origin of the receptors is a boy aged 2-15 years in good health and CMV-seronegative.

The chain recombines TRBV13 with TRBJ2-5, with D tentatively TRBD1 (5 bases). V gave up 4 bases and J gave up 2 bases, with 11 bases separating them. CDR1 PRHDT and CDR2 FYEKMQ come from the germline V gene (reference sequence). The CDR3 totals 14 residues. The CDR3 region is CASSSDRPQETQYF. The CDR3 DNA reads as TGTGCCAGCAGCTCCGACAGACCACAAGAGACCCAGTACTTC.

The rearrangement uses TRBV7-9 and TRBJ2-5; 7 bases match TRBD2. The DNA matches TRBJ2-7 better at its end, which makes the J call doubtful. Germline loops: CDR1 SEHNR, CDR2 FQNEAQ (reference sequence). The CDR3 totals 12 residues. CDR3 residues: CASSRAGYEQYF. In DNA form, the CDR3 reads TGTGCCAGCAGCAGAGCGGGGTACGAGCAGTACTTC.

This chain uses TRBV6-5 with TRBJ1-5, with TRBD1 identical over 9 bases. Losses at the gene ends were 6 bases for V and 6 bases for J; bases not matched to a gene: 6. Germline V gives CDR1 MNHEY, CDR2 SVGAGI. The length of the CDR3 is 14 residues. Here the CDR3 DNA reads TGTGCCAGCAGGGCACAGGGGGCGGGTCAGCCCCAGCATTTT. This codes for CASRAQGAGQPQHF.

The gene calls are TRBV2 and TRBJ1-3; 7 bases are shared with TRBD1. This CDR3 has 16 residues. Unmatched junction bases numbered 8, after V lost 6 bases and J lost 0 bases. Looked up from germline, CDR1 is SNHLY and CDR2 is FYNNEI. The CDR3 coding sequence is TGTGCCAGCAGCGCGCCTCACAGGGGCTCTGGAAACACCATATATTTT. It specifies CASSAPHRGSGNTIYF.

This clone has a handful of counts. The chain employs TRBV7-9 and TRBJ2-5; D gene unclear. CDR3 length equals 14 residues. Trimming took off 5 bases at V and 5 bases at J, with 15 bases between the two ends. CDR1 SEHNR and CDR2 FQNEAQ come from the germline V gene (reference sequence). Here the CDR3 DNA reads TGTGCCAGCAGCCTTGATCGACTGGAGGAGACCCAGTACTTC. The encoded protein is CASSLDRLEETQYF.

The rearrangement links TRBV7-9 to TRBJ1-2; 8 bases line up with TRBD1. The CDR3 extends over 13 amino acids. The V gene's germline CDR1 is SEHNR and CDR2 FQNEAQ (reference sequence). Trimming removed 5 bases from V and 3 bases from J; junction bases left unmatched: 2. CDR3 sequence: CASSRQGYYGYTF. Here the CDR3 DNA reads TGTGCCAGCAGCCGACAGGGGTACTATGGCTACACCTTC. Complete variable domain (other parts from reference TRBV7-9 and TRBJ1-2): DTGVSQNPRHKITKRGQNVTFRCDPISEHNRLYWYRQTLGQGPEFLTYFQNEAQLEKSRLLSDRFSAERPKGSFSTLEIQRTEQGDSAMYLCASSRQGYYGYTFGSGTRLTVV.

A few counts support this clone. This chain connects TRBV6-4 to TRBJ2-3, with 11 bases identical to TRBD2. CDR3 length: 15 residues. CDR1 MRHNA and CDR2 SNTAGT come from the germline V gene. V gave up 3 bases and J gave up 5 bases; unmatched junction bases: 4. CDR3 sequence (DNA): TGTGCCAGCAGTGAAATAGCGGGAGGGAAAGATACGCAGTATTTT. Its protein product is CASSEIAGGKDTQYF.

The chain has TRBV28 and TRBJ2-7, with 7 bases matching TRBD1. The CDR3 covers 13 residues. Losses at the gene ends were 6 bases for V and 5 bases for J; bases not matched to a gene: 7. CDR1 is MDHEN, CDR2 SYDVKM, per germline. The CDR3 sequence is CASSLTGMDEQYV. CDR3 nucleotides: TGTGCCAGCAGCCTGACAGGGATGGACGAGCAGTACGTC.

The chain joins TRBV18 to TRBJ1-3; possibly TRBD1 for D (5 bases). This CDR3 is 15 amino acids long. The V and J ends lost 6 bases and 0 bases respectively, with 12 bases between them. CDR1 and CDR2 (germline): KGHSH, LQKENI. CDR3 protein: CASSPGLGSGNTIYF. CDR3 in DNA: TGTGCCAGCTCCCCAGGGCTGGGCTCTGGAAACACCATATATTTT.

J is TRBJ2-2 and V is TRBV10-3, with TRBD1 matching over 7 bases. Germline V gene lookup returns CDR1 ENHRY and CDR2 SYGVKD. This CDR3 has 14 residues. The trim removed 2 bases at V and 3 bases at J, leaving 0 bases unmatched. The CDR3 DNA sequence: TGTGCCATCAGTGAGCAGGGGGACACCGGGGAGCTGTTTTTT. Translation: CAISEQGDTGELFF.

A single count supports this clone. This rearrangement joins TRBV20-1 to TRBJ1-2, with D uncertain. This CDR3 spans 11 amino acids. From germline, CDR1 is DFQATT and CDR2 SNEGSKA (reference sequence). V was shortened by 8 bases and J by 5 bases, with 12 bases between the two germline ends. CDR3 amino acids: CSNHPGYGYTF. CDR3 nucleotides: TGCAGTAATCATCCAGGATATGGCTACACCTTC.

This chain uses TRBV6-5 with TRBJ2-1; D might be TRBD1 (6 bases). Trimming pared 5 bases from V and 4 bases from J, leaving 12 bases between. The V gene's germline CDR1 is MNHEY and CDR2 SVGAGI. The CDR3 contains 14 residues. This CDR3 reads CASSEYRAYNEQFF. The CDR3 DNA reads TGTGCCAGCAGTGAATACAGGGCGTACAATGAGCAGTTCTTC.

V is TRBV9 and J is TRBJ2-5; 10 positions match TRBD1. The V segment lost 10 bases and the J segment 1 base; nucleotides outside the gene matches: 10. Germline loops: CDR1 SGDLS, CDR2 YYNGEE. The CDR3 runs 15 residues. The CDR3 here is CAAHRTGGVQETQYF. CDR3 in DNA: TGTGCCGCACATCGGACAGGGGGAGTCCAAGAGACCCAGTACTTC.

On this clone: The CDR3 carries no conserved terminal phenylalanine or tryptophan, so it likely arises from a read error. The gene calls are TRBV5-4 and TRBJ2-7, with 9 bases lining up with TRBD2. Matching the DNA end better, TRBJ2-1 makes the J call doubtful. Germline V gives CDR1 SGHNT, CDR2 YYREEE (reference sequence). This CDR3 has 19 amino acids. DNA for the CDR3: TGTGCCAGCAGCTTGACGGCGGGAGGGCTTCCTCCCGGGTACAATGAGCAGTTCCTC. It encodes CASSLTAGGLPPGYNEQFL.

V gene TRBV7-3 combines with J gene TRBJ2-1; 7 bases are shared with TRBD1. After removal of 2 bases from V and 0 bases from J, the junction contained 4 bases not matched to a gene. Looked up from germline, CDR1 is SGHTA and CDR2 is FQGTGA. The CDR3 extends over 16 amino acids. CDR3 DNA sequence: TGTGCCAGCAGCTTAGTTGGGGACAGCTCCTACAATGAGCAGTTCTTC. As protein: CASSLVGDSSYNEQFF.

The V and J genes are TRBV7-8 and TRBJ1-2; D may be TRBD1 (6 bases). V shed 6 bases and J shed 7 bases, with 12 bases lying between them. The CDR3 loop spans 12 amino acids. The germline V gene encodes CDR1 SGHVS and CDR2 FQNEAQ. The CDR3 nucleotides read TGTGCCAGCAGTTCCGGACAGAGTGGCTACACCTTC. Residues: CASSSGQSGYTF.

The chain couples TRBV2 to TRBJ1-1; perhaps TRBD1 as D (6 bases). With 4 bases removed from V and 1 base from J, the gap between germline ends came to 10 bases. The CDR3 length is 14 residues. Germline values: CDR1 SNHLY, CDR2 FYNNEI. This chain's CDR3 is CASSVFRGNTEAFF. The DNA of the CDR3 is TGTGCCAGCAGTGTGTTCAGGGGGAACACTGAAGCTTTCTTT. Full variable domain (missing parts from reference TRBV2 and TRBJ1-1): EPEVTQTPSHQVTQMGQEVILRCVPISNHLYFYWYRQILGQKVEFLVSFYNNEISEKSEIFDDQFSVERPDGSNFTLKIRSTKLEDSAMYFCASSVFRGNTEAFFGQGTRLTVV.

The V and J genes are TRBV19 and TRBJ2-7, with 7 positions matching TRBD1. CDR3 length equals 15 residues. Germline V CDR1 and CDR2: LNHDA, SQIVND (reference sequence). After removal of 10 bases from V and 4 bases from J, the junction contained 16 bases not matched to a gene. The CDR3 loop is CATKRAGTDVYEQYF. The CDR3 coding sequence is TGTGCCACCAAAAGGGCCGGGACAGATGTATACGAGCAGTACTTC.